Below are 18 T cell receptor beta chains sequenced from a single sample in a study of blood T cell repertoires in COVID-19. Assay: immunoSEQ multiplex PCR; the TCRdb copy retains only in-frame clones and omits some. The sample has around 67,000 clones, 70% to 90% seen once. Specimen: peripheral blood. All receptors derive from a man in his 70s with acute or convalescent COVID-19.

The CDR3 nucleotides are TGTGCCAGCAGTGAAATAGGAGGGACGGATAATGAAAAACTGTTTTTT. Its protein is CASSEIGGTDNEKLFF. The chain carries TRBV25-1 and TRBJ1-4, with a tentative D call TRBD1 (5 bases). From germline, CDR1 is MGHDK and CDR2 SYGVNS. This CDR3 has 16 residues. Deletions cut 2 bases from V and 4 bases from J, with 14 bases between. The full variable domain, rest sourced from reference TRBV25-1 and TRBJ1-4, is EADIYQTPRYLVIGTGKKITLECSQTMGHDKMYWYQQDPGMELHLIHYSYGVNSTEKGDLSSESTVSRIRTEHFPLTLESARPSHTSQYLCASSEIGGTDNEKLFFGSGTQLSVL.

The chain employs TRBV2 and TRBJ1-3, with a possible D match to TRBD1 (5 bases). The CDR3 covers 14 residues. Germline V lookup: CDR1 SNHLY, CDR2 FYNNEI. CDR3 DNA sequence: TGTGCAAGCGGACGGGGGGGCTCTGGAAACACCATATATTTT. It translates to CASGRGGSGNTIYF. Looking up the rest from reference TRBV2 and TRBJ1-3 gives the full variable domain: EPEVTQTPSHQVTQMGQEVILRCVPISNHLYFYWYRQILGQKVEFLVSFYNNEISEKSEIFDDQFSVERPDGSNFTLKIRSTKLEDSAMYFCASGRGGSGNTIYFGEGSWLTVV.

The CDR3 protein is CASSEAQGGSNYGYTF. CDR3 DNA sequence: TGTGCCAGCAGTGAAGCGCAGGGGGGCTCCAACTATGGCTACACCTTC. The V and J genes are TRBV6-1 and TRBJ1-2, with 7 bases lining up with TRBD1. The CDR3 spans 16 residues. From germline, CDR1 is MNHNS and CDR2 SASEGT. The J segment lost 2 bases and the V segment lost 0 bases, leaving 6 bases of the junction unmatched.

The chain uses TRBV7-3 and TRBJ2-1; D possibly corresponds to TRBD1 (6 bases). Trimming removed 3 bases from V and 2 bases from J, with 8 bases in between. This CDR3 contains 14 residues. Germline-derived CDR1 and CDR2 are SGHTA and FQGTGA. The CDR3: CASSFRGPYNEQFF. CDR3 nucleotide sequence: TGTGCCAGCAGCTTCAGGGGTCCCTACAATGAGCAGTTCTTC.

J is TRBJ1-4 and V is TRBV5-1, with 7 bases aligning to TRBD1. The CDR3 consists of 15 residues. V was clipped by 0 bases and J by 5 bases; unmatched bases: 4. Germline V gene lookup returns CDR1 SGHRS and CDR2 YFSETQ. The CDR3 DNA reads as TGCGCCAGCAGCTTGGACGGGACAGCCAATGAAAAACTGTTTTTT. Translating it yields CASSLDGTANEKLFF.

V usage is TRBV11-2 and J usage is TRBJ1-1; D perhaps matches TRBD1 (5 bases). Trimming stripped 7 bases from V and 8 bases from J, with 17 bases between. Germline assignment: CDR1 SGHAT and CDR2 FQNNGV. This CDR3 spans 13 amino acids. CDR3 protein: CASNWASGGEAFF. CDR3 coding DNA: TGTGCCAGCAACTGGGCGTCCGGGGGAGAAGCTTTCTTT.

This clone was observed a single time. The gene calls are TRBV6-6 and TRBJ1-5; TRBD1 matches 7 bases. In germline, CDR1 is MNHNY, CDR2 SVGAGI (reference sequence). The CDR3 runs 20 residues. V dropped 5 bases and J dropped 4; count of bases not matched to a gene: 23. The CDR3 bases are TGTGCCAGCAGTCCGGGAAGACAGGGCCCGCGATTGGCGTCAAATCAGCCCCAGCATTTT. Protein: CASSPGRQGPRLASNQPQHF.

The chain has TRBV7-6 and TRBJ2-3; 7 bases agree with TRBD1. The trim removed 0 bases at V and 4 bases at J, leaving 4 bases unmatched. Germline V gene data show CDR1 as SGHVS and CDR2 as FNYEAQ. The CDR3 is 15 residues long. CDR3 coding DNA: TGTGCCAGCAGCTTAGCCCAGGGGGTCTCAGATACGCAGTATTTT. Translated: CASSLAQGVSDTQYF.

The chain is built from TRBV7-2 and TRBJ1-6; weak D call: TRBD1 (5 bases). The germline V gene encodes CDR1 SGHTA and CDR2 FQGNSA. This CDR3 is 13 amino acids long. Trimming shortened V by 2 bases and J by 18 bases, and 17 bases separated the two germline ends. The CDR3 loop is CASSLRQGEGSHF. CDR3 DNA: TGTGCCAGCAGCTTACGCCAGGGTGAAGGAAGCCACTTT.

The rearrangement links TRBV25-1 to TRBJ2-7, with unresolved D. Germline V gene lookup returns CDR1 MGHDK and CDR2 SYGVNS. The CDR3 is made up of 14 amino acids. V was cut by 3 bases and J by 0 bases, with 9 bases left in between. CDR3 nucleotide sequence: TGTGCCAGCAGTGACCGCGTGAACTCCTACGAGCAGTACTTC. It translates to CASSDRVNSYEQYF.

The rearrangement joins TRBV18 to TRBJ1-3, with TRBD1 matching over 7 bases. The germline gives CDR1 KGHSH, CDR2 LQKENI. This CDR3 contains 14 residues. Germline trimming cut 3 bases from V and 2 bases from J; bases unmatched to any gene: 1. The CDR3 is CASSPGTAGNTIYF. The CDR3 DNA sequence: TGTGCCAGCTCACCGGGGACAGCTGGAAACACCATATATTTT. Full variable domain (missing parts from reference TRBV18 and TRBJ1-3): NAGVMQNPRHLVRRRGQEARLRCSPMKGHSHVYWYRQLPEEGLKFMVYLQKENIIDESGMPKERFSAEFPKEGPSILRIQQVVRGDSAAYFCASSPGTAGNTIYFGEGSWLTVV.

The rearrangement uses TRBV6-5 and TRBJ1-2, with 7 nucleotides matching TRBD1. The J segment lost 4 bases and the V segment lost 7 bases, leaving 9 bases of the junction unmatched. The CDR3 is made up of 14 amino acids. Per germline, CDR1 MNHEY and CDR2 SVGAGI. The CDR3 is CASNGDRVLYGYTF. CDR3 coding DNA: TGTGCCAGCAACGGCGACAGGGTCCTCTATGGCTACACCTTC.

The rearrangement joins TRBV18 to TRBJ2-5; TRBD2 is a possible D gene (8 bases). Germline V lookup: CDR1 KGHSH, CDR2 LQKENI. V shed 3 bases and J shed 5 bases, with 16 bases lying between them. The CDR3 is 15 residues long. The chain's CDR3 is CASSPSPGGGETQYF. Written as DNA, the CDR3 is TGTGCCAGCTCACCCTCGCCGGGAGGGGGCGAGACCCAGTACTTC.

The chain couples TRBV19 to TRBJ1-1, with D unresolved. The germline V and J ends were trimmed by 7 bases and 0 bases, with 15 bases remaining between them. The CDR3 extends over 15 amino acids. Germline values: CDR1 LNHDA, CDR2 SQIVND (reference sequence). The CDR3 loop reads CASTHGGNLNTEAFF. CDR3 DNA: TGTGCCAGTACCCACGGTGGTAATTTGAACACTGAAGCTTTCTTT. Full variable domain (outside the CDR3, taken from reference TRBV19 and TRBJ1-1): DGGITQSPKYLFRKEGQNVTLSCEQNLNHDAMYWYRQDPGQGLRLIYYSQIVNDFQKGDIAEGYSVSREKKESFPLTVTSAQKNPTAFYLCASTHGGNLNTEAFFGQGTRLTVV.

The chain uses TRBV4-1 and TRBJ1-2; D is possibly TRBD1 (6 bases). This CDR3 is 15 amino acids long. Germline CDR1 and CDR2: MGHRA and YSYEKL. Trimming cost V 3 bases and J 4 bases, with 15 bases left between them. The CDR3 region is CASSHPGQVPYGYTF. The CDR3 DNA reads as TGCGCCAGCAGCCACCCGGGACAAGTGCCCTATGGCTACACCTTC.

This chain uses TRBV2 with TRBJ1-1, with D unresolved. In germline, CDR1 is SNHLY, CDR2 FYNNEI. The V gene lost 7 bases and the J gene lost 1 base, with 10 bases spanning the gap. This CDR3 region has 13 residues. CDR3 bases: TGTGCCAGCAAGTTTACACGGAACACTGAAGCTTTCTTT. Amino acid sequence: CASKFTRNTEAFF. Full variable domain (remainder filled in from reference TRBV2 and TRBJ1-1): EPEVTQTPSHQVTQMGQEVILRCVPISNHLYFYWYRQILGQKVEFLVSFYNNEISEKSEIFDDQFSVERPDGSNFTLKIRSTKLEDSAMYFCASKFTRNTEAFFGQGTRLTVV.

V usage is TRBV2 and J usage is TRBJ1-1; 7 positions agree with TRBD1. This CDR3 is built from 14 residues. Trimming removed 8 bases from V and 4 bases from J; junction bases left unmatched: 10. CDR1 and CDR2 (germline): SNHLY, FYNNEI. CDR3 sequence: CASLLDNRGTEAFF. The CDR3 DNA reads as TGTGCCAGCTTATTAGATAACAGGGGCACTGAAGCTTTCTTT.

The DNA for the CDR3 is TGTGCCAGCTCACGACCGGACACCGTGAACACTGAAGCTTTCTTT. Its translation: CASSRPDTVNTEAFF. The chain recombines TRBV18 with TRBJ1-1; D is possibly TRBD1 (5 bases). V shed 4 bases and J shed 0 bases, with 12 bases lying between them. Germline lookup yields CDR1 KGHSH and CDR2 LQKENI. The CDR3 sequence is 15 residues long.